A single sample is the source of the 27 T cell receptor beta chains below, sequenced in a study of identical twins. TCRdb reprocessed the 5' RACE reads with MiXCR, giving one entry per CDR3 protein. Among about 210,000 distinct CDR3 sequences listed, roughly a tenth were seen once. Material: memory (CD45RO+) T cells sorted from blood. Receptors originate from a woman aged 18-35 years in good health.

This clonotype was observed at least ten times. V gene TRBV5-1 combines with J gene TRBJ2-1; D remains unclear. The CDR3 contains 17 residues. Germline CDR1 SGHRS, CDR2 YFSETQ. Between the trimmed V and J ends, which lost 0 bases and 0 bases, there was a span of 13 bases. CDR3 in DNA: TGCGCCAGCAGCTTGGAATCTGGTCTGTACTCCTACAATGAGCAGTTCTTC. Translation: CASSLESGLYSYNEQFF. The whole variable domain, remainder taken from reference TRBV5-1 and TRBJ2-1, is KAGVTQTPRYLIKTRGQQVTLSCSPISGHRSVSWYQQTPGQGLQFLFEYFSETQRNKGNFPGRFSGRQFSNSRSEMNVSTLELGDSALYLCASSLESGLYSYNEQFFGPGTRLTVL.

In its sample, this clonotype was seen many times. CDR3 amino acids: CAWDRQGSNTEAFF. CDR3 nucleotide sequence: TGTGCCTGGGACCGACAGGGATCGAACACTGAAGCTTTCTTT. V gene TRBV30 combines with J gene TRBJ1-1; 7 nucleotides match TRBD1. Trimming took 5 bases from V and 1 from J; bases not matched to a gene: 7. In germline, CDR1 is GTSNPN, CDR2 SVGIG (reference sequence). This CDR3 has 14 amino acids.

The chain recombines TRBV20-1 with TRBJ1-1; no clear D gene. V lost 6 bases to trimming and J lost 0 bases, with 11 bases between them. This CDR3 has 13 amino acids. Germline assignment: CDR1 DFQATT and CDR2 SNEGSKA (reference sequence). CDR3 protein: CSAGAHMNTEAFF. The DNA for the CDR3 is TGCAGTGCCGGAGCTCATATGAACACTGAAGCTTTCTTT.

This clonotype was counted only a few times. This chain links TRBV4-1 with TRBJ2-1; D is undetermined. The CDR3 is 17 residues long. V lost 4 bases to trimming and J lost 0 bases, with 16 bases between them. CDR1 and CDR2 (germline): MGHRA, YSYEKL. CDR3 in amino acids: CASSLIAILSSYNEQFF. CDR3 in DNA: TGCGCCAGCAGCCTTATAGCCATACTGAGCTCCTACAATGAGCAGTTCTTC.

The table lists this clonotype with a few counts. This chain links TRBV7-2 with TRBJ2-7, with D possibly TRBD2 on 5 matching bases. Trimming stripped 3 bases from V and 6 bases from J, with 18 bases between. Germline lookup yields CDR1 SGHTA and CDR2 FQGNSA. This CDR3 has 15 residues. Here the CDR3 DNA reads TGTGCCAGCAGCTTGAGAAGCTCCGGGGATCGCGAGCAGTACTTC. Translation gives CASSLRSSGDREQYF.

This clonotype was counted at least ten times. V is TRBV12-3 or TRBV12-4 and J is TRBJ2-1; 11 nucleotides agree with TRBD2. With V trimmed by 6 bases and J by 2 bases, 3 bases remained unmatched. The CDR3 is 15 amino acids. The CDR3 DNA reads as TGTGCCAGCAGGCCACTAGCGGGAGCCTACAATGAGCAGTTCTTC. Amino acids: CASRPLAGAYNEQFF.

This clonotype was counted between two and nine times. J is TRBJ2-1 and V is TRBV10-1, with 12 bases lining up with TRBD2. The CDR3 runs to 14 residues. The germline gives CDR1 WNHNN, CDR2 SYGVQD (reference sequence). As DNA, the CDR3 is TGCGGAATACTAGCGGGAGGCCATTACAATGAGCAGTTCTTC. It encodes CGILAGGHYNEQFF.

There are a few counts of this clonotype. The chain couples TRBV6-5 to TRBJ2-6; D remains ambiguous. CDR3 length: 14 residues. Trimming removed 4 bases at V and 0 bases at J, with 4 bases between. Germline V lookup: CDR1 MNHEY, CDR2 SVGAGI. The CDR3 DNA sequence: TGTGCCAGCAGTTGGGACTCTGGGGCCAACGTCCTGACTTTC. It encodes CASSWDSGANVLTF.

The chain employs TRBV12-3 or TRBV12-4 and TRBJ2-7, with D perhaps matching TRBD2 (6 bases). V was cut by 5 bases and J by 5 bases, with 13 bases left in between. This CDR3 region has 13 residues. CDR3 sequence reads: CASSTGGPNEQYF. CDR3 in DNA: TGTGCCAGCAGTACTGGAGGGCCGAACGAGCAGTACTTC.

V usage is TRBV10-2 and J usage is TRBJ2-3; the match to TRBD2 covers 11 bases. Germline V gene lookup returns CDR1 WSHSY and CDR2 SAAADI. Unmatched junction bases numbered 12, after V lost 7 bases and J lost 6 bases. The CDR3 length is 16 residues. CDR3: CASTPGLAGGTDTQYF. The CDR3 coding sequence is TGCGCCAGCACCCCGGGCCTAGCGGGGGGTACTGATACGCAGTATTTT.

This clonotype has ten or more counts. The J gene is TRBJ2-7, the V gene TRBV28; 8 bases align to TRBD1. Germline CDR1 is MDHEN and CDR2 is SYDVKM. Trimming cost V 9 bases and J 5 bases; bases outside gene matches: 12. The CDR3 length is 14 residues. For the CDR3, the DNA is TGTGCCAGTTACTTCAGGGGGCGCCCCGACGAGCAGTACTTC. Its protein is CASYFRGRPDEQYF.

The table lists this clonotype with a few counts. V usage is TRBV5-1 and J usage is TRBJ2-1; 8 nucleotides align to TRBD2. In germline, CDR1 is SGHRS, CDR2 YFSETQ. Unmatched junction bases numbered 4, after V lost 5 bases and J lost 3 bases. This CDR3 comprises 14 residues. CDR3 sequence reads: CASRPTSVYNEQFF. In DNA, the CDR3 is TGCGCCAGCAGGCCGACTAGCGTCTACAATGAGCAGTTCTTC.

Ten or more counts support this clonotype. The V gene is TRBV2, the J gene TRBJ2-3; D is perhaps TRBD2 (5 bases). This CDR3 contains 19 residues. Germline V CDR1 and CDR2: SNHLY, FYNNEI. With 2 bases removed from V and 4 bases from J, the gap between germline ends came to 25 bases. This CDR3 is CASSEPPGGRTIDADTQYF. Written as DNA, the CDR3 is TGTGCCAGCAGTGAACCCCCTGGAGGACGGACGATCGACGCAGATACGCAGTATTTT. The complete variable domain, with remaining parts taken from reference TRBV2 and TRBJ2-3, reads EPEVTQTPSHQVTQMGQEVILRCVPISNHLYFYWYRQILGQKVEFLVSFYNNEISEKSEIFDDQFSVERPDGSNFTLKIRSTKLEDSAMYFCASSEPPGGRTIDADTQYFGPGTRLTVL.

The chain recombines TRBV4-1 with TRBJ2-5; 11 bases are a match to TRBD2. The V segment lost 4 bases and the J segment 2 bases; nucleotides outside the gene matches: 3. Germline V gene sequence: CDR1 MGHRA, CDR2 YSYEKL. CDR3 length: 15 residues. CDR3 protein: CASSPGTSGQETQYF. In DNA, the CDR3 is TGCGCCAGCAGCCCGGGGACTAGCGGACAAGAGACCCAGTACTTC.

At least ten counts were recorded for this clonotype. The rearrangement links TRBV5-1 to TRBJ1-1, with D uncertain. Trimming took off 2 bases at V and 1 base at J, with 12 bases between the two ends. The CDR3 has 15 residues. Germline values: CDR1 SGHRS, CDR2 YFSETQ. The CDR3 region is CASSLQPLENTEAFF. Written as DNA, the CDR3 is TGCGCCAGCAGCTTACAACCCCTGGAGAACACTGAAGCTTTCTTT.

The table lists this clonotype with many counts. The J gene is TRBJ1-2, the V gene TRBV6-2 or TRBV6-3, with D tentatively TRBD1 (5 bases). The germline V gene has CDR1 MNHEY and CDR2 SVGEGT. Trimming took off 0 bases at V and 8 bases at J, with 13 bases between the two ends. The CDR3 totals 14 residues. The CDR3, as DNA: TGTGCCAGCAGTTACTCTTCAGGGAATCTAGGCTACACCTTC. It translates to CASSYSSGNLGYTF.

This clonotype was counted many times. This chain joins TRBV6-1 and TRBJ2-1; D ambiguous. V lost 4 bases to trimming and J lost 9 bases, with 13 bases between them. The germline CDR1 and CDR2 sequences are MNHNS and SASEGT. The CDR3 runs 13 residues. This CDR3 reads CASSVFGDGEQFF. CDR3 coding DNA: TGTGCCAGCAGTGTCTTTGGCGACGGTGAGCAGTTCTTC.

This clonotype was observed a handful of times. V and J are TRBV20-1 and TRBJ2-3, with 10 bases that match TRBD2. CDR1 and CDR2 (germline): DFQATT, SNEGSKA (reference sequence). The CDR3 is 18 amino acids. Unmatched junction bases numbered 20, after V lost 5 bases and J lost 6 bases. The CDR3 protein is CSAPRPSGGAARGDTQYF. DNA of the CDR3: TGCAGTGCTCCCAGACCCAGCGGGGGGGCCGCAAGGGGGGATACGCAGTATTTT.

CDR3 bases: TGTGCCAGCAGCCAAGAAAGGCCTGAACCCTCCTACAATGAGCAGTTCTTC. Protein sequence: CASSQERPEPSYNEQFF. The V gene is TRBV4-2, the J gene TRBJ2-1; D is unresolved. The CDR3 has 17 residues. V was pared by 0 bases and J by 0 bases, with 12 bases between. Germline-derived CDR1 and CDR2 are LGHNA and YNFKEQ.

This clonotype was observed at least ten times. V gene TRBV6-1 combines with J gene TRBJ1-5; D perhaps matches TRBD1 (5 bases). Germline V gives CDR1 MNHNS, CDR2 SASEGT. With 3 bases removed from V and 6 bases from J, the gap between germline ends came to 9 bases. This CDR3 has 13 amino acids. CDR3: CASSDGAPQPQHF. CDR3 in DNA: TGTGCCAGCAGTGATGGGGCCCCTCAGCCCCAGCATTTT.

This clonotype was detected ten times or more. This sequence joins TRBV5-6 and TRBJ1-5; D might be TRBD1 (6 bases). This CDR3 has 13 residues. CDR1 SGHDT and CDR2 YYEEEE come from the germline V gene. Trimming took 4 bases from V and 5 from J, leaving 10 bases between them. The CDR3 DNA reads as TGTGCCAGCAGCATGGACAGAGATCAGCCCCAGCATTTT. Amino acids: CASSMDRDQPQHF.

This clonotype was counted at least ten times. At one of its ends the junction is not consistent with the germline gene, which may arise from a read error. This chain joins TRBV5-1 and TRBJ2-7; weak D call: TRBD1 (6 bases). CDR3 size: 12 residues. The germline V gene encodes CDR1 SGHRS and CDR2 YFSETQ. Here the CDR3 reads CASSLGQYEQYF. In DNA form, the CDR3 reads TGTGCCAGCAGCTTGGGACAATACGAGCAGTACTTC.

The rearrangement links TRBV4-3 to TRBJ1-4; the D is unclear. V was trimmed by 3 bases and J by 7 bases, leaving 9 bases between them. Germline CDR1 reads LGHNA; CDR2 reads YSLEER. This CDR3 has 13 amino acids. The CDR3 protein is CASSQANSEKLFF. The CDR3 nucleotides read TGCGCCAGCAGCCAGGCCAACAGTGAAAAACTGTTTTTT.

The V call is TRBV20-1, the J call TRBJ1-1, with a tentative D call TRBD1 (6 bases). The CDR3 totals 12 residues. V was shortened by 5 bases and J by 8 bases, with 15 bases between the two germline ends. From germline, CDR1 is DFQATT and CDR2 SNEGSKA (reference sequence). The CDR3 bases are TGCAGTGCTTCCTCAACTCAGGGGGAAGCTTTCTTT. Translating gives CSASSTQGEAFF.

The CDR3 region has the DNA TGTGCCAGCACCTTAACTAGCGGGAGGGGCGGTTCCCAGTACTTC. Its protein product is CASTLTSGRGGSQYF. The chain carries TRBV3-1 and TRBJ2-5; 13 positions match TRBD2. This CDR3 has 15 amino acids. The trim removed 7 bases at V and 9 bases at J, leaving 11 bases unmatched. CDR1 is LGHDT and CDR2 is YNNKEL in the germline V gene (reference sequence).

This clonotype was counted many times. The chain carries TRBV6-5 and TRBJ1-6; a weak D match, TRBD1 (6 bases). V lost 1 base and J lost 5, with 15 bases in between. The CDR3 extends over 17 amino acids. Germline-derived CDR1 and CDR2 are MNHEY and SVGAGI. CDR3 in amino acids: CASSYFLGAHNNSPLHF. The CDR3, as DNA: TGTGCCAGCAGTTACTTTTTGGGGGCGCATAATAATTCACCCCTCCACTTT.

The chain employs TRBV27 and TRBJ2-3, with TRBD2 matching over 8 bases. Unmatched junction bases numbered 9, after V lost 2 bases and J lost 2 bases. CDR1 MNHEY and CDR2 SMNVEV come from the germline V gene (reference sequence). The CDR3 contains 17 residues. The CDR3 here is CASSLAYRGGYTDTQYF. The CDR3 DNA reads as TGTGCCAGCAGTTTAGCCTACCGGGGGGGCTACACAGATACGCAGTATTTT.